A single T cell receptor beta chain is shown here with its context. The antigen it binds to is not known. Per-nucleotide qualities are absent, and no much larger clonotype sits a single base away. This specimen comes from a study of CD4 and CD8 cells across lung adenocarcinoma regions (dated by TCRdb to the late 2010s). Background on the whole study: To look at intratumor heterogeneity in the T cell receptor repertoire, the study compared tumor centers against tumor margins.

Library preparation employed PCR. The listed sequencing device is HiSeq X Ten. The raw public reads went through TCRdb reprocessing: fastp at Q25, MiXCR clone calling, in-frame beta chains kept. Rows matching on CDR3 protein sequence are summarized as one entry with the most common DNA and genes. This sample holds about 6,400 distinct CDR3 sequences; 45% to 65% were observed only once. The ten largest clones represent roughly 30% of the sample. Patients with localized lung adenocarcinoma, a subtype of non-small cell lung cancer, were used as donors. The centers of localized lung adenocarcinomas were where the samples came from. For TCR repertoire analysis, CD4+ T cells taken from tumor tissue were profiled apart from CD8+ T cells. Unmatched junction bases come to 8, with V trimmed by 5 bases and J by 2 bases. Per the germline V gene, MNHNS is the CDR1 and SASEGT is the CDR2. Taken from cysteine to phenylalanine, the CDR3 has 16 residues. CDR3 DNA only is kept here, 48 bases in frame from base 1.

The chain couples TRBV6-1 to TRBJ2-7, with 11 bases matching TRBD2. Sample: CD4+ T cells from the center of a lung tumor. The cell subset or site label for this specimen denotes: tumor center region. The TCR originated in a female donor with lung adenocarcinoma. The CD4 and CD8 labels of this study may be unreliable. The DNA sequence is TGTGCCAGCAGTCCCCTAAGTAGCGGGAGGGCCTACGAGCAGTACTTC. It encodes CASSPLSSGRAYEQYF.